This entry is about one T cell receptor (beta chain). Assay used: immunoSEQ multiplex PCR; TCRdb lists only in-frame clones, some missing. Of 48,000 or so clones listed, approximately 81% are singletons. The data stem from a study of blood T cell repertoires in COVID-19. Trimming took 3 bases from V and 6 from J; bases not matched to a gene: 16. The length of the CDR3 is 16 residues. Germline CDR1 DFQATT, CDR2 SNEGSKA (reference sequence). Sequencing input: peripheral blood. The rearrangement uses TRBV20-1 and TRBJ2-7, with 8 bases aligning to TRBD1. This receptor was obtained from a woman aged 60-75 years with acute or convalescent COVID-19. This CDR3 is CSASRGGQGVDGEQYF. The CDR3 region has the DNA TGCAGTGCTAGTCGGGGAGGACAGGGAGTAGACGGCGAGCAGTACTTC.